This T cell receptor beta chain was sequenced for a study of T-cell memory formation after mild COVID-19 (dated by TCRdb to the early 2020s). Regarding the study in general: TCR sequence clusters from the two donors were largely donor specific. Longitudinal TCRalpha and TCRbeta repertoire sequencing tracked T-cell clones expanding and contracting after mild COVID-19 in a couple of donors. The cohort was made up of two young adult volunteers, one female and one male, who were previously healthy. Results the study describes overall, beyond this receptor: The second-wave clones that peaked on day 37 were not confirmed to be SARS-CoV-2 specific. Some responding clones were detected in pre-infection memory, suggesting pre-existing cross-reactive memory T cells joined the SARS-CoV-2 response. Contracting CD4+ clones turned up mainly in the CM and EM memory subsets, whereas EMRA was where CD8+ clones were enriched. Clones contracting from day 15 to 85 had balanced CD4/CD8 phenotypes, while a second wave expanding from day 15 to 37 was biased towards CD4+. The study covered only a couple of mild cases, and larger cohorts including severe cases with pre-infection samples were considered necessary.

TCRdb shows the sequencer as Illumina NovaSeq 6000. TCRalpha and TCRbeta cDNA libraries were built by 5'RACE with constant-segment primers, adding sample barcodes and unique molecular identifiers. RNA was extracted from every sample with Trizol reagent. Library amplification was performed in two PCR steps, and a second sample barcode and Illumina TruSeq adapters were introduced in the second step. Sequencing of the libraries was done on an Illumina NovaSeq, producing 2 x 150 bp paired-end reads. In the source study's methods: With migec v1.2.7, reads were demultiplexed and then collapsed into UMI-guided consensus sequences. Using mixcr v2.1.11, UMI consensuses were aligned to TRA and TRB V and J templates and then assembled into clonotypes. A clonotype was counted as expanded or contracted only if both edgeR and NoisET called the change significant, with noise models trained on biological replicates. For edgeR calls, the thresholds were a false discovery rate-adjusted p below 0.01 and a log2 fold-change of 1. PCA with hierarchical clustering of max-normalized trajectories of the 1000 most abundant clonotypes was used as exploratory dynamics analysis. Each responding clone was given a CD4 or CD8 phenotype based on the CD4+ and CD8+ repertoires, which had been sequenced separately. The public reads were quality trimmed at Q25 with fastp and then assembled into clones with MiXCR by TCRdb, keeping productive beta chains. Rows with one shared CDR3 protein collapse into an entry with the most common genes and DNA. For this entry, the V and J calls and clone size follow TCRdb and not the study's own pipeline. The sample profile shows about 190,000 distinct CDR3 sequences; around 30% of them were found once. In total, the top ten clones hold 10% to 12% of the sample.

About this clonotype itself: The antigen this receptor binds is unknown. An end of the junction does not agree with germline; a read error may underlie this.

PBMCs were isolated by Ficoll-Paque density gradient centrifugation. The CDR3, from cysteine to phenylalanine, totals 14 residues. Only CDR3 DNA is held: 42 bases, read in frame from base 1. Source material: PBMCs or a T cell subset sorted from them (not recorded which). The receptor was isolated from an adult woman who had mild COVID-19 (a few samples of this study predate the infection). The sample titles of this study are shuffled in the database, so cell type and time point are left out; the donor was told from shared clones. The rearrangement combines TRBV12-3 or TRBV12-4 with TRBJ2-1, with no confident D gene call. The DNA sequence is TGTGCCAGCAGTTTAACAAGAATAAACAATGAGCAGTTCTTT. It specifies CASSLTRINNEQFF.